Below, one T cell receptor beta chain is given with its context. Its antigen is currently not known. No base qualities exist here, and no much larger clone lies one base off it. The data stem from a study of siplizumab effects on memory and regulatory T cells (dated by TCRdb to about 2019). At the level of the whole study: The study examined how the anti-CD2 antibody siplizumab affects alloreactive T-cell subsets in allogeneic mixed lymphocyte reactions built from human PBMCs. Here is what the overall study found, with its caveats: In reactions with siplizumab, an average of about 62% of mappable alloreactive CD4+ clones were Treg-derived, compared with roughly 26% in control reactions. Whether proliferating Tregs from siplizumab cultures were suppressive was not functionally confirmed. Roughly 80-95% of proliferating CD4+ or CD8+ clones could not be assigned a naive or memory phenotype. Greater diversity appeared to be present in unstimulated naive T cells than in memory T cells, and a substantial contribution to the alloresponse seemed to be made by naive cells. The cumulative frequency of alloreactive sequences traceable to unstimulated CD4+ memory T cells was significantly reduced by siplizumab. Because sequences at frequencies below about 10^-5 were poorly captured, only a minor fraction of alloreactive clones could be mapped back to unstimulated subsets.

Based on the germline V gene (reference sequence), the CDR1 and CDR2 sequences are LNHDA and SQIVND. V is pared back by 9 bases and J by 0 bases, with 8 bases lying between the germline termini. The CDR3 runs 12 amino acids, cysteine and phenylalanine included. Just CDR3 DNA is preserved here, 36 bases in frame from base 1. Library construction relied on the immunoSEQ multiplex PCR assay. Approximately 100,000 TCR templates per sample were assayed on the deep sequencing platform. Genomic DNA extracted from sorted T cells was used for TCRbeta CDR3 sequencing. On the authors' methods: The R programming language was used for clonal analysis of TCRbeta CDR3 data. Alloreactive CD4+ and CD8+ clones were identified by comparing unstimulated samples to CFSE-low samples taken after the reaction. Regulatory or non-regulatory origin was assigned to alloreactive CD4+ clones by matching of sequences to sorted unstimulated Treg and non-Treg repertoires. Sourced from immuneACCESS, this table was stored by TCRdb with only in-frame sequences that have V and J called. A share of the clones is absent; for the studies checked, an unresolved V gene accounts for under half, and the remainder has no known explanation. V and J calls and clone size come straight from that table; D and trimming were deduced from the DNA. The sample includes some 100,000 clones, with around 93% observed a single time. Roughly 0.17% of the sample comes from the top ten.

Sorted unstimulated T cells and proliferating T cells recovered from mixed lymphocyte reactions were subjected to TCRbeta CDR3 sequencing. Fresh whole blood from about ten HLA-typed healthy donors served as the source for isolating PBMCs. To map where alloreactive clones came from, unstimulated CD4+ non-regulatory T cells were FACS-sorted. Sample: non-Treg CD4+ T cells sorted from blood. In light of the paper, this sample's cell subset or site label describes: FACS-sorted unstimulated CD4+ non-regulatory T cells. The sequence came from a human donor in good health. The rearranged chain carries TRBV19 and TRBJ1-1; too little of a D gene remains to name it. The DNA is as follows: TGTGCCAGCCGGACGGTGAACACTGAAGCTTTCTTT. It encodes CASRTVNTEAFF.